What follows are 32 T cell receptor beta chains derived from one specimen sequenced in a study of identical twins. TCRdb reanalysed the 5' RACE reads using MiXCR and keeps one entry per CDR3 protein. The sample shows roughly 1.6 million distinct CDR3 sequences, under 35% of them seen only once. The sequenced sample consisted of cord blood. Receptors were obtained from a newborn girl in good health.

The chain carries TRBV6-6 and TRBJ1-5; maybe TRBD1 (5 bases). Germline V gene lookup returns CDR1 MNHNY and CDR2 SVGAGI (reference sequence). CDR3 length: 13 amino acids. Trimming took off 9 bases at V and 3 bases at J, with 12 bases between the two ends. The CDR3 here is CASDTGLNQPQHF. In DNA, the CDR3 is TGTGCCAGTGATACAGGTCTCAATCAGCCCCAGCATTTT.

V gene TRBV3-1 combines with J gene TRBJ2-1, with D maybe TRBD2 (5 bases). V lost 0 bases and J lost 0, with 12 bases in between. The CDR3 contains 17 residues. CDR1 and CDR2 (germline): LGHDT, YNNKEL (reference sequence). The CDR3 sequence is CASSQDVETISYNEQFF. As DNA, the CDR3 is TGTGCCAGCAGCCAAGATGTGGAGACTATCTCCTACAATGAGCAGTTCTTC.

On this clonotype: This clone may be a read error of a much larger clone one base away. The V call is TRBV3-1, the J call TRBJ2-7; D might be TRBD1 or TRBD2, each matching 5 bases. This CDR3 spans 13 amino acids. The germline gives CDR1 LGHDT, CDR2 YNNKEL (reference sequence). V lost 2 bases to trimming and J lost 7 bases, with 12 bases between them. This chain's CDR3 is CASSQNRGNEQYF. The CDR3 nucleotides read TGTGCCAGCAGCCAAAATCGGGGCAATGAGCAGTACTTC.

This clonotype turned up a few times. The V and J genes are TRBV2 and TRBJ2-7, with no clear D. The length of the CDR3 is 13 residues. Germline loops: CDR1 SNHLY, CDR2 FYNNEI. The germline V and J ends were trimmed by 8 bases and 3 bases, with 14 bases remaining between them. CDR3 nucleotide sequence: TGTGCCAGCGAGTCGACACACTACTACGAGCAGTACTTC. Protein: CASESTHYYEQYF.

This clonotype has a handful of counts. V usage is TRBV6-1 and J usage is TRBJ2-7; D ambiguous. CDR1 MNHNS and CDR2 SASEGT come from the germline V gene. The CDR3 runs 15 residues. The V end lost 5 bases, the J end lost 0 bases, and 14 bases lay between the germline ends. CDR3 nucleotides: TGTGCCAGCAGTAGGTCGGTCGGCATCTCCTACGAGCAGTACTTC. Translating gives CASSRSVGISYEQYF.

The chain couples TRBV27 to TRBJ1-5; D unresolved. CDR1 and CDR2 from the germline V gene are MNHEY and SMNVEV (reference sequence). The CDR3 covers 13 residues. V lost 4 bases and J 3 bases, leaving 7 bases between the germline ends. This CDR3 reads CASSSRTNQPQHF. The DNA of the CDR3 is TGTGCCAGCAGTTCCCGGACCAATCAGCCCCAGCATTTT.

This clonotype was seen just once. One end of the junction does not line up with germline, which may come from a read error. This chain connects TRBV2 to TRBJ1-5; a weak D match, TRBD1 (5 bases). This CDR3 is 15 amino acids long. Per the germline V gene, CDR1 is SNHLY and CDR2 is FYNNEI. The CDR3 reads CAGSDGTYSNQPQHF. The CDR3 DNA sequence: TGTGCCGGCAGTGACGGGACTTATAGCAATCAGCCCCAGCATTTT.

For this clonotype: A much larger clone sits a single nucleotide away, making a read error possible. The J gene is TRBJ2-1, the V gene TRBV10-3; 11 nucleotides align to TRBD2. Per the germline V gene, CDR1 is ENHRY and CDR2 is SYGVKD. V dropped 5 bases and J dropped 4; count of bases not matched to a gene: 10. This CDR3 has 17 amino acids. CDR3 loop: CAISLRLAGGTYNEQFF. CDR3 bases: TGTGCCATCAGTCTTAGGCTAGCGGGAGGAACTTACAATGAGCAGTTCTTC.

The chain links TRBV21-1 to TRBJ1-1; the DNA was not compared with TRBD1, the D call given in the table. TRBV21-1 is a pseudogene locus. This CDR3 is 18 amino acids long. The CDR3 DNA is TGTGCCAGCAGCAGACAGGATGGGCGGAGTCCTAGGAACACTGAAGCTTTCTTT. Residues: CASSRQDGRSPRNTEAFF.

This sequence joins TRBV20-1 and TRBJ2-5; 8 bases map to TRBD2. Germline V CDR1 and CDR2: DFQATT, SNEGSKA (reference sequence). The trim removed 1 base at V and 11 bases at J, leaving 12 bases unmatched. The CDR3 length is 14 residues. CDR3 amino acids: CSARAPGGVDEQYF. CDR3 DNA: TGCAGTGCTAGAGCCCCGGGAGGGGTGGATGAGCAGTACTTC.

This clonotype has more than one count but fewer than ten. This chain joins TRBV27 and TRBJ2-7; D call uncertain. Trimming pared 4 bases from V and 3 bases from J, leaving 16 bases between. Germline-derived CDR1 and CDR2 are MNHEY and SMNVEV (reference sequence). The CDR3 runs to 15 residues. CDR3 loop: CASSYLESPYYEQYF. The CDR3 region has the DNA TGTGCCAGCAGTTACCTTGAGAGTCCTTACTACGAGCAGTACTTC.

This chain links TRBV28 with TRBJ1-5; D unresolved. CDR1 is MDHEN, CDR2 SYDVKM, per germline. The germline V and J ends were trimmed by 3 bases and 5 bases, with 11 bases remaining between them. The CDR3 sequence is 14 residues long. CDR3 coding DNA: TGTGCCAGCAGTTTTTGGGAATACCATCAGCCCCAGCATTTT. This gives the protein CASSFWEYHQPQHF.

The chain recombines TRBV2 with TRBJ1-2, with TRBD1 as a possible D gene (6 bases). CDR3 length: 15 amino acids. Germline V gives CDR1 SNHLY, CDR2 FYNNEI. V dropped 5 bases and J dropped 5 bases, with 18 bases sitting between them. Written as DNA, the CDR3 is TGTGCCAGCAGTTATCAGGGGCGTACCGTTTATGGCTACACCTTC. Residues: CASSYQGRTVYGYTF.

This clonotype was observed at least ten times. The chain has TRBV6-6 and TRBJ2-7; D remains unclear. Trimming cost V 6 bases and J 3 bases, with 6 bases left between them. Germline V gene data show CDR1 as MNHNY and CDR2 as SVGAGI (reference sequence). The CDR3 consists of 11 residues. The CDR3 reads CASRGDYEQYF. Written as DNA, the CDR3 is TGTGCCAGCAGAGGAGACTACGAGCAGTACTTC.

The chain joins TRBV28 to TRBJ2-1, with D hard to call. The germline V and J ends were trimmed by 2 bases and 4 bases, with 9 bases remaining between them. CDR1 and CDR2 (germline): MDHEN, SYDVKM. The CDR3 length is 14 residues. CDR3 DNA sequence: TGTGCCAGCAGTTTACTGACCGATTACAATGAGCAGTTCTTC. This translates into CASSLLTDYNEQFF.

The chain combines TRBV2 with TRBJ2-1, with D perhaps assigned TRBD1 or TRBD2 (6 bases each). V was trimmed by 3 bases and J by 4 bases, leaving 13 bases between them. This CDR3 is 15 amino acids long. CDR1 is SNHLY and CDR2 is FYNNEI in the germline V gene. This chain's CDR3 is CASSDLGGGYNEQFF. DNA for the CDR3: TGTGCCAGCAGTGATTTGGGGGGCGGATACAATGAGCAGTTCTTC.

The chain's CDR3 is CASSLHGSGAVYEQYF. The CDR3 coding sequence is TGTGCCAGCAGCTTACATGGGTCAGGGGCCGTCTACGAGCAGTACTTC. This chain connects TRBV7-8 to TRBJ2-5; a possible D gene is TRBD1 (6 bases). The end of the DNA aligns better with TRBJ2-7, so the J call may be wrong. The CDR3 consists of 16 residues. Per the germline V gene, CDR1 is SGHVS and CDR2 is FQNEAQ.

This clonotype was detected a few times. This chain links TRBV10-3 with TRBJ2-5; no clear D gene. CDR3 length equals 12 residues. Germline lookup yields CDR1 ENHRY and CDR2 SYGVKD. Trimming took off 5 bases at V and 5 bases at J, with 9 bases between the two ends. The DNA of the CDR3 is TGTGCCATCAGTCCCCCCGGGGAGACCCAGTACTTC. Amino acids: CAISPPGETQYF.

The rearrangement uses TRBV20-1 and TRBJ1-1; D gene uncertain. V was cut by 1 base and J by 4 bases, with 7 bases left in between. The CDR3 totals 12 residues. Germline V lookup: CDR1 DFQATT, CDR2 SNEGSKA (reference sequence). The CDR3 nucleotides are TGCAGTGCTAGAGCCCGATTCACTGAAGCTTTCTTT. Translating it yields CSARARFTEAFF.

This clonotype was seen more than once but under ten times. CDR3 in amino acids: CSLLGGFYYGYTF. The CDR3, as DNA: TGCAGCTTACTGGGGGGCTTTTACTATGGCTACACCTTC. The chain uses TRBV20-1 and TRBJ1-2; tentative D call: TRBD1 (6 bases). This CDR3 region has 13 residues. In germline, CDR1 is DFQATT, CDR2 SNEGSKA (reference sequence).

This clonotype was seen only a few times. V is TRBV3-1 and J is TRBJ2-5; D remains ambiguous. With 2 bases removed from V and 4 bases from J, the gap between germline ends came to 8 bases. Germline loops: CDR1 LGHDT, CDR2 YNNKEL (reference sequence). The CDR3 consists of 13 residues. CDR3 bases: TGTGCCAGCAGCCAACCGCCGGTAGAGACCCAGTACTTC. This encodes CASSQPPVETQYF.

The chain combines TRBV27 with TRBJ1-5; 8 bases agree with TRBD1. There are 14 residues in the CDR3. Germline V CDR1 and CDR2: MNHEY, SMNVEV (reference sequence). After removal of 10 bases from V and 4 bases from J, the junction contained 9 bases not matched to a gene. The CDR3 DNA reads TGTGCCACGTCCCGGGACAGGTTTAATCAGCCCCAGCATTTT. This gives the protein CATSRDRFNQPQHF.

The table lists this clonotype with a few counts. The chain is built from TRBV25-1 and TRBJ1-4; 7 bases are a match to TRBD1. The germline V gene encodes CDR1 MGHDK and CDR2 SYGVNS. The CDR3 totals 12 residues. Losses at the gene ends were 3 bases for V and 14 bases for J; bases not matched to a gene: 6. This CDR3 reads CASSEPGQALFF. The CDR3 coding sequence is TGTGCCAGCAGTGAGCCCGGACAGGCGCTGTTTTTT.

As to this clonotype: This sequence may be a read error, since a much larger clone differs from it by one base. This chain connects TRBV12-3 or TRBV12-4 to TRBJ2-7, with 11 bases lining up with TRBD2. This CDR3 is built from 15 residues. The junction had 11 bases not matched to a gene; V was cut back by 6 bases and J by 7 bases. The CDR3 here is CASSPSSGRSSEQYF. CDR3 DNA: TGTGCCAGCAGCCCGTCTAGCGGGAGGAGCAGTGAGCAGTACTTC.

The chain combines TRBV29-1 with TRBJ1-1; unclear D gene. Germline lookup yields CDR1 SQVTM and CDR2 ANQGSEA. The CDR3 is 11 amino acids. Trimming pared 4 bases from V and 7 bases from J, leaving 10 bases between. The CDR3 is CSVGIPGEAFF. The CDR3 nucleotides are TGCAGCGTTGGAATCCCGGGTGAAGCTTTCTTT.

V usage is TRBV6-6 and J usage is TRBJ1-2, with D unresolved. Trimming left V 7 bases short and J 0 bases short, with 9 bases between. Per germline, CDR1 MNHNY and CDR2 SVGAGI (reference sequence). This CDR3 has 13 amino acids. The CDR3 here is CASKVRANYGYTF. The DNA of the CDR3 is TGTGCCAGCAAGGTGAGGGCTAACTATGGCTACACCTTC.

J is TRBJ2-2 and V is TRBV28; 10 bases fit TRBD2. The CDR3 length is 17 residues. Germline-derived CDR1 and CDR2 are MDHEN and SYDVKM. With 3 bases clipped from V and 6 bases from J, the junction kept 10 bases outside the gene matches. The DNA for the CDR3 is TGTGCCAGCAGTTTCGCTAGCGGGAGATGGTTAGCCGGGGAGCTGTTTTTT. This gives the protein CASSFASGRWLAGELFF.

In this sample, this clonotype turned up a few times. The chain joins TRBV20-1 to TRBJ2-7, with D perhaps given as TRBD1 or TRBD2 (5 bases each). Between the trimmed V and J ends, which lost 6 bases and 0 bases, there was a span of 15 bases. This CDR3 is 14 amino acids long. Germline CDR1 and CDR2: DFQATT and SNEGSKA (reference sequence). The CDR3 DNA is TGCAGTGCAACTAGACAGATTAGCTCCTACGAGCAGTACTTC. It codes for CSATRQISSYEQYF.

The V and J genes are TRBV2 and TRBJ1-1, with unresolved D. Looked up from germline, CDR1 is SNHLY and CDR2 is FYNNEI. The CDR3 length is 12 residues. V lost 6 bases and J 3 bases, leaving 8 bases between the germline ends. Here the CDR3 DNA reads TGTGCCAGCAGGAGGTTGGACACTGAAGCTTTCTTT. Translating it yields CASRRLDTEAFF.

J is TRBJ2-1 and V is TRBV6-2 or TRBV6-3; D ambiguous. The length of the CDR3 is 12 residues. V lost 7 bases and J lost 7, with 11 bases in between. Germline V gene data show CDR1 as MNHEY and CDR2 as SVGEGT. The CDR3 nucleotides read TGTGCCAGCACCTCCTGGCGGAATGAGCAGTTCTTC. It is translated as CASTSWRNEQFF.

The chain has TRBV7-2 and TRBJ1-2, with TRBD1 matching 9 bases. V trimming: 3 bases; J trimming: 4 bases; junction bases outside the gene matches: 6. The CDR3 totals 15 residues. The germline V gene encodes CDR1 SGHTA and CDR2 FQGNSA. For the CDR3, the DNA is TGTGCCAGCAGCTTGCCCGGACAGGGGTCCTATGGCTACACCTTC. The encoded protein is CASSLPGQGSYGYTF.

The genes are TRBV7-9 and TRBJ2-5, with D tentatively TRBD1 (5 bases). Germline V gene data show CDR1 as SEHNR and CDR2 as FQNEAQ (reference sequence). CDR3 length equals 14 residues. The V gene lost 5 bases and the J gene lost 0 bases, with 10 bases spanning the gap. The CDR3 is CASSVPGYQETQYF. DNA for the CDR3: TGTGCCAGCAGCGTACCAGGGTACCAAGAGACCCAGTACTTC. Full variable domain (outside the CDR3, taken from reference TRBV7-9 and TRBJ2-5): DTGVSQNPRHKITKRGQNVTFRCDPISEHNRLYWYRQTLGQGPEFLTYFQNEAQLEKSRLLSDRFSAERPKGSFSTLEIQRTEQGDSAMYLCASSVPGYQETQYFGPGTRLLVL.